This T cell receptor (beta chain) was sequenced for a study of blood T cell repertoires in COVID-19. Generated by immunoSEQ multiplex PCR, the TCRdb table keeps only in-frame clones and is missing some. The repertoire consists of around 440,000 clones, with around 88% occurring once and the leading ten covering over 9.5%. V shed 1 base, J shed 5 bases, and the junction held 9 bases outside the gene matches. Germline V gene lookup returns CDR1 SGHVS and CDR2 FNYEAQ. This CDR3 has 16 residues. The rearrangement joins TRBV7-6 to TRBJ2-7, with 9 bases identical to TRBD1. Sequences were obtained from peripheral blood. The clonotype comes from a woman between 50 and 59 years old with COVID-19, enrolled during active disease. The CDR3 reads CASSLGNRGRGDEQYF. CDR3 bases: TGTGCCAGCAGCTTAGGGAACAGGGGGCGAGGCGACGAGCAGTACTTC.